This T cell receptor beta chain was documented in a study of blood T cells in healthy people across ages. Trimming stripped 5 bases from V and 0 bases from J, with 19 bases between. Looked up from germline, CDR1 is SGDLS and CDR2 is YYNGEE. The CDR3 is 17 residues long. Alongside a J-beta primer mix, a sample-barcoded 5' primer served in a second PCR lasting roughly 7 to 12 cycles. Carrying 12 random nucleotides, a template-switch adaptor labeled each individual cDNA molecule. TCRdb processed the 5' RACE reads anew with MiXCR; each CDR3 protein has one entry. The sample consists of hundreds of thousands of distinct CDR3 sequences, approximately 21% of them appearing once.

V gene TRBV9 combines with J gene TRBJ2-3; D possibly matches TRBD1 or TRBD2 (5 bases each). The sequenced material came from blood. The receptor comes from a man between 65 and 85 years old in good health. The CDR3, as DNA: TGTGCCAGCAGTGTAACCCTCCGGGGCGGGAGCACAGATACGCAGTATTTT. As protein: CASSVTLRGGSTDTQYF.